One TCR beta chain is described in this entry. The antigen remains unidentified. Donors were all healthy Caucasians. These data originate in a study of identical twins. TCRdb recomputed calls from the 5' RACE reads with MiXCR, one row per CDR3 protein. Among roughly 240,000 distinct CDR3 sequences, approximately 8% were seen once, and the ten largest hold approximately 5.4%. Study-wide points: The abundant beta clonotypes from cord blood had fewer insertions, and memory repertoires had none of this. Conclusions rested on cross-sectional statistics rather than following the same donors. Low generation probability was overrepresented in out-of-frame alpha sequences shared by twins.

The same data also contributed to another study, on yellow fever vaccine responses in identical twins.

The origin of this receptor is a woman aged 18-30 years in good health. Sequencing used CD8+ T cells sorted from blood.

CDR3 in amino acids: CASSSDQAAQYF. The CDR3 DNA reads TGTGCCAGCAGCTCGGACCAGGCGGCCCAGTACTTC. The chain links TRBV13 to TRBJ2-5; no clear D gene. There are 12 residues in the CDR3. Germline-derived CDR1 and CDR2 are PRHDT and FYEKMQ (reference sequence). Trimming removed 4 bases from V and 9 bases from J, with 12 bases in between.